The 3 T cell receptor beta chains below all came from one sample that was sequenced in a study of blood T cell repertoires in COVID-19. Measured with immunoSEQ multiplex PCR; TCRdb has only the in-frame clones, and not every one. The sample lists about 140,000 clones, 70% to 90% seen once, with about 3.4% in the top ten. The material sequenced was PBMCs or T cells enriched from blood (not recorded which). These receptors came from a woman in her forties or fifties with acute COVID-19.

The chain carries TRBV6-2 or TRBV6-3 and TRBJ2-5; D perhaps matches TRBD1 (5 bases). CDR3 length equals 15 residues. Germline CDR1 is MNHEY and CDR2 is SVGEGT. V shed 4 bases and J shed 0 bases, with 12 bases lying between them. The CDR3 nucleotides are TGTGCCAGCAGTTGGGGCGCGGAGAACCAAGAGACCCAGTACTTC. It encodes CASSWGAENQETQYF.

J is TRBJ2-7 and V is TRBV24-1, with D possibly matching TRBD1 (6 bases). The CDR3 is 16 residues long. The germline V gene encodes CDR1 KGHDR and CDR2 SFDVKD. Trimming pared 2 bases from V and 2 bases from J, leaving 15 bases between. CDR3 in DNA: TGTGCCACCAGTGATTCTCGGCAGGGGCCACCCTACGAGCAGTACTTC. Translation: CATSDSRQGPPYEQYF.

J is TRBJ2-3 and V is TRBV29-1, with TRBD2 matching 9 bases. This CDR3 is built from 15 residues. Germline lookup yields CDR1 SQVTM and CDR2 ANQGSEA. J lost 6 bases, V lost 4 bases, and 11 bases had no gene match. The CDR3 DNA reads TGCAGCGTTGGGGGGCTAGCGGGAACTTCCGATACGCAGTATTTT. As protein: CSVGGLAGTSDTQYF.